In its sample, the clone carrying this T cell receptor beta chain was seen a few times. What it binds is not known. This sample was taken from a study of early T cells in non-severe SARS-CoV-2 infection. Looking at the study overall: Sequenced bulk RNA came from whole blood that was unsorted, and chains were unpaired. Whole-study results and caveats: Private and CD4 specificities were missed by VDJdb matching, skewed to anti-spike CD8.

Separate cDNA molecules each had unique molecular identifiers attached to them. TCRdb analysed the 5' RACE reads with MiXCR anew, one entry per CDR3 protein. The data show around 50,000 distinct CDR3 sequences, about 9.2% seen once. The germline V gene encodes CDR1 SQVTM and CDR2 ANQGSEA. V lost 4 bases and J lost 6; bases outside the gene matches: 7. The CDR3 is 14 residues long. The sequenced sample was whole blood. The clonotype was recovered from an adult who was a healthcare worker with PCR-confirmed SARS-CoV-2 infection or an uninfected control (not recorded which). The chain combines TRBV29-1 with TRBJ2-2; TRBD2 matches 8 bases. CDR3 region: CSVGKREGPGELFF. The CDR3 DNA reads as TGCAGCGTTGGAAAACGGGAGGGCCCCGGGGAGCTGTTTTTT.